The rows below give T cell receptor beta chains drawn from one sample of a study of blood T cell repertoires in COVID-19. Assay used: immunoSEQ multiplex PCR; TCRdb lists only in-frame clones, some missing. The data show roughly 68,000 clones, approximately 87% seen once. Sequencing used peripheral blood. The receptors derive from an elderly woman with acute or convalescent COVID-19. Each CDR3 is given with its conserved first and last residue.

TRBV9,13,TRBJ2-7,CASSPRLLAEQYF
TRBV7-9,15,TRBJ2-1,CASSHGTSGGDEQFF
TRBV4-2,17,TRBJ1-5,CASSQFISIGGNQPQHF
TRBV30,13,TRBJ1-4,CAWSWTRDEKLFF
TRBV10-2,15,TRBJ1-1,CASRLGQNWNTEAFF
TRBV7-6,15,TRBJ1-6,CASSSRTGDNSPLHF
TRBV30,15,TRBJ1-3,CAWRRDSQAGNTIYF
TRBV6-2/TRBV6-3,18,TRBJ2-6,CASSPWGGKSSGANVLTF
TRBV9,16,TRBJ2-3,CASSVGGGDYLYTQYF
TRBV10-3,14,TRBJ1-5,CASETDRSNQPQHF
TRBV9,14,TRBJ1-1,CASSVGHMSTEAFF
TRBV6-5,14,TRBJ1-2,CASSSGPTNYGYTF
TRBV29-1,13,TRBJ1-1,CSVALGTGGEAFF
TRBV19,15,TRBJ1-1,CASKKPRTANTEAFF
TRBV7-8,14,TRBJ2-5,CASTLAELAETQYF
TRBV19,15,TRBJ2-4,CASSIQGKDKNIQYF
TRBV7-9,14,TRBJ1-2,CASSLGTGVYGYTF
TRBV6-2/TRBV6-3,15,TRBJ2-7,CASSYSTSGSYEQYF
TRBV5-4,17,TRBJ2-1,CASSLAAGADSYNEQFF
TRBV9,13,TRBJ1-6,CASRDRGDSPLHF
TRBV7-8,20,TRBJ2-3,CASSFHVASGGTRTWDTQYF
TRBV7-3,14,TRBJ2-3,CASSPSGGADTQYF
TRBV10-2,15,TRBJ2-2,CASSETSGITGELFF
TRBV3-1/TRBV3-2,13,TRBJ1-5,CASSRTLNQPQHF
TRBV15,15,TRBJ2-3,CATSKGQPSTDTQYF
TRBV11-2,13,TRBJ1-2,CASSRATNYGYTF
TRBV5-1,14,TRBJ1-4,CASSGQGRGEKLFF
TRBV20-1,13,TRBJ2-5,CSASSPRGETQYF
TRBV10-3,13,TRBJ1-3,CAISQTEGNTIYF
TRBV15,15,TRBJ2-5,CATSRPGLGGETQYF
TRBV6-4,14,TRBJ1-1,CASSDSPGGTEAFF
TRBV30,13,TRBJ1-2,CAWSVRQGEGYTF
TRBV6-5,16,TRBJ1-5,CASSYLDPGSNQPQHF
TRBV28,15,TRBJ2-6,CASRSRDTRANVLTF
TRBV29-1,14,TRBJ1-5,CSVQQGARGQPQHF
TRBV9,14,TRBJ1-2,CASSGTAGTDDYTF
TRBV21-1,14,TRBJ2-2,CASSKSRNTGELFF
TRBV30,11,TRBJ1-1,CAWSVRGEAFF
TRBV6-5,12,TRBJ1-5,CASSIGNQPQHF
TRBV11-2,15,TRBJ2-7,CASSSLRDRVDEQYF
TRBV12-3/TRBV12-4,13,TRBJ1-1,CASSLSLNTEAFF
TRBV2,16,TRBJ1-3,CASSEALTGSGNTIYF
TRBV29-1,11,TRBJ1-2,CSHRADYGYTF
TRBV3-1/TRBV3-2,12,TRBJ1-4,CASSQLEEKLFF
TRBV2,14,TRBJ1-1,CASRKTYVDTEAFF
TRBV5-1,18,TRBJ1-1,CASSPGQGFIRDGTEAFF
TRBV24-1,16,TRBJ2-3,CATSDFAAGKTDTQYF
TRBV19,13,TRBJ2-5,CASSPGQTETQYF
TRBV11-2,19,TRBJ2-6,CASSSPRGTGGSGANVLTF
TRBV30,14,TRBJ1-5,CAWSYAGQVEPQHF